This T cell receptor beta chain was recorded in a study of blood T cell repertoires in COVID-19. In the study overall: COVID-19 samples from acute and convalescent phases originated in the United States, Italy and Spain.

This study enrolled people aged about 18 to 90 from around 26 US geographic areas. CDR1 is MGHRA, CDR2 YSYEKL, per germline. The length of the CDR3 is 15 residues. J lost 3 bases, V lost 2 bases, and 6 bases had no gene match. Original data processing: Estimated nucleated cell counts came from reference gene primer amplification. Generated by immunoSEQ multiplex PCR, the TCRdb table keeps only in-frame clones and is missing some. D and trimming come from the DNA, and the V and J calls and clone size come from that table. This sample has 200,000 to 250,000 clones, with over 75% found just once. This clonotype originated in a woman under 30 in a cohort exposed to, infected with or recovered from COVID-19 (not recorded which). The J gene is TRBJ2-7, the V gene TRBV4-1; 8 nucleotides match TRBD1. Specimen: PBMCs or T cells enriched from blood (not recorded which). The CDR3 DNA reads TGCGCCAGCAGCCAACCCGGACAGGGATTCTACGAGCAGTACTTC. This codes for CASSQPGQGFYEQYF.